This passage covers 12 T cell receptor beta chains from one sample sequenced in a study of cytomegalovirus exposure and HLA in healthy donors. Clones were sequenced by immunoSEQ multiplex PCR, and TCRdb holds only the in-frame ones, with some missing. The data contain about 180,000 clones, 85% of them singletons. Sequenced input: PBMCs. All receptors come from a young man in good health and CMV-seropositive.

The V and J genes are TRBV4-1 and TRBJ1-4; 9 nucleotides match TRBD1. CDR1 is MGHRA, CDR2 YSYEKL, per germline. The CDR3 runs to 15 residues. The V segment lost 6 bases and the J segment 8 bases; nucleotides outside the gene matches: 10. The CDR3 DNA is TGCGCCAGCAGAGGCCCGGGACAGGGAAGGGAAAAACTGTTTTTT. It yields the protein CASRGPGQGREKLFF.

The genes are TRBV5-1 and TRBJ2-5, with 9 nucleotides matching TRBD1. J was trimmed by 4 bases and V by 6 bases; bases with no gene match: 10. This CDR3 is built from 15 residues. Per germline, CDR1 SGHRS and CDR2 YFSETQ. CDR3 loop: CASKNPGQGRETQYF. The CDR3 bases are TGCGCCAGCAAAAACCCGGGACAGGGTAGAGAGACCCAGTACTTC. The full variable domain, with the rest looked up from reference TRBV5-1 and TRBJ2-5, is KAGVTQTPRYLIKTRGQQVTLSCSPISGHRSVSWYQQTPGQGLQFLFEYFSETQRNKGNFPGRFSGRQFSNSRSEMNVSTLELGDSALYLCASKNPGQGRETQYFGPGTRLLVL.

The V gene is TRBV5-1, the J gene TRBJ2-5, with TRBD2 matching over 7 bases. V was pared by 10 bases and J by 2 bases, with 8 bases of the junction left unmatched. The CDR3 runs 13 residues. The germline V gene encodes CDR1 SGHRS and CDR2 YFSETQ. The CDR3 DNA follows: TGCGCCTGCGGAGGAGCGGGACAAGAGACCCAGTACTTC. Its protein is CACGGAGQETQYF. The full variable domain, in which reference TRBV5-1 and TRBJ2-5 provide the parts outside the CDR3, is KAGVTQTPRYLIKTRGQQVTLSCSPISGHRSVSWYQQTPGQGLQFLFEYFSETQRNKGNFPGRFSGRQFSNSRSEMNVSTLELGDSALYLCACGGAGQETQYFGPGTRLLVL.

This chain uses TRBV2 with TRBJ1-1; 7 nucleotides align to TRBD1. This CDR3 region has 14 residues. CDR1 is SNHLY and CDR2 is FYNNEI in the germline V gene. V shed 6 bases and J 5 bases; nucleotides not matched to a gene: 9. The chain's CDR3 is CASRSGQRLTEAFF. DNA for the CDR3: TGTGCCAGCAGATCGGGACAGCGGCTAACTGAAGCTTTCTTT.

This chain joins TRBV5-8 and TRBJ1-1; D remains unclear. The CDR3 runs 13 residues. Germline V gives CDR1 SGHTS, CDR2 YDEGEE. V lost 1 base to trimming and J lost 1 base, with 5 bases between them. CDR3 DNA: TGTGCCAGCAGCTTGACAGCGAACACTGAAGCTTTCTTT. Translating it yields CASSLTANTEAFF.

As concerns this clone: Other nucleotide sequences in the sample specify the same CDR3. The chain carries TRBV27 and TRBJ2-1, with D possibly being TRBD1 (5 bases). The CDR3 has 12 amino acids. The ends were cut back, 2 bases at V and 9 bases at J, with 8 bases in the middle. The germline V gene encodes CDR1 MNHEY and CDR2 SMNVEV (reference sequence). The DNA for the CDR3 is TGTGCCAGCAGTTTAAAAGGGGCTGAGCAGTTCTTC. It is translated as CASSLKGAEQFF.

This clone came up once. The CDR3 DNA is TGTGCCAGCAGGGGGACTAGCGGGGGGTACAATGAGCAGTTCTTC. The encoded protein is CASRGTSGGYNEQFF. The V and J genes are TRBV2 and TRBJ2-1, with 15 bases identical to TRBD2. Germline values: CDR1 SNHLY, CDR2 FYNNEI. The CDR3 is 15 residues long. V trimming: 6 bases; J trimming: 4 bases; junction bases outside the gene matches: 1.

The V gene is TRBV7-6, the J gene TRBJ2-2, with D tentatively TRBD2 (6 bases). Germline-derived CDR1 and CDR2 are SGHVS and FNYEAQ. The CDR3 loop spans 17 amino acids. V lost 3 bases, J lost 6 bases, and 20 bases lay in between. CDR3 residues: CASSLRRRGQGAGELFF. DNA of the CDR3: TGTGCCAGCAGCTTGAGGAGGAGGGGCCAAGGGGCCGGGGAGCTGTTTTTT.

The chain employs TRBV11-3 and TRBJ2-2; no reliable D call. The CDR3 has 14 amino acids. V was pared by 5 bases and J by 5 bases, with 12 bases between. Germline loops: CDR1 SGHNT, CDR2 YENEEA. The CDR3 DNA follows: TGTGCCAGCAGCCCGCGAACAGTAACCGGGGAGCTGTTTTTT. Its translation is CASSPRTVTGELFF.

Comments on this clone: The same CDR3 also results from other DNA sequences found in this sample. The gene calls are TRBV2 and TRBJ2-5; 13 bases align to TRBD2. CDR3 length equals 16 residues. With 4 bases clipped from V and 0 bases from J, the junction kept 2 bases outside the gene matches. Germline CDR1 reads SNHLY; CDR2 reads FYNNEI. The CDR3: CASSGTSGGNQETQYF. The CDR3 coding sequence is TGTGCCAGCAGTGGGACTAGCGGGGGTAACCAAGAGACCCAGTACTTC.

The chain is built from TRBV11-2 and TRBJ2-7; TRBD1 matches 10 bases. This CDR3 is built from 15 residues. Germline V CDR1 and CDR2: SGHAT, FQNNGV. The V gene end was trimmed by 0 bases and the J gene end by 3 bases; junction bases not matched to a gene: 2. The DNA for the CDR3 is TGTGCCAGCAGCTTAGATGGGACAGGGGTCTACGAGCAGTACTTC. Translated: CASSLDGTGVYEQYF.

The CDR3 spells CASTLLAGSSYEQYF. The CDR3 coding sequence is TGTGCCAGCACCCTGCTGGCGGGGAGCTCCTACGAGCAGTACTTC. This sequence joins TRBV28 and TRBJ2-7, with D possibly matching TRBD2 (6 bases). Between the trimmed V and J ends, which lost 7 bases and 0 bases, there was a span of 16 bases. The germline V gene encodes CDR1 MDHEN and CDR2 SYDVKM. This CDR3 has 15 amino acids.